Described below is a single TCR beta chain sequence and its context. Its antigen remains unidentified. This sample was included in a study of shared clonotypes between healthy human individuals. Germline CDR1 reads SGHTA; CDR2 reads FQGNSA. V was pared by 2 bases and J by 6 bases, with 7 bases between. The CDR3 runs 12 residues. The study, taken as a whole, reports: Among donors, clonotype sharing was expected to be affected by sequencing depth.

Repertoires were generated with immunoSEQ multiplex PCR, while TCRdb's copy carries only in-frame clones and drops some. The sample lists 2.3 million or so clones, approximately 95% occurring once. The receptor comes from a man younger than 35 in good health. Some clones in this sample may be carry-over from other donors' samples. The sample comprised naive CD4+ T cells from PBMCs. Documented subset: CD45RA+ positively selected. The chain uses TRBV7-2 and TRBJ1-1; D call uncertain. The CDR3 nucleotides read TGTGCCAGCAGCTTAAATTCCCCTGAAGCTTTCTTT. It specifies CASSLNSPEAFF.